This entry lists 24 T cell receptor beta chains sequenced from one sample in a study of blood T cell repertoires in COVID-19. The protocol was immunoSEQ multiplex PCR, while the TCRdb copy is restricted to in-frame clones and leaves out a portion. The repertoire holds approximately 290,000 clones, with about 90% as singletons. Material: PBMCs or T cells enriched from blood (not recorded which). The receptors shown here come from a woman between 18 and 29 years old with acute COVID-19.

The J gene is TRBJ1-2, the V gene TRBV9; D may be TRBD1 (6 bases). The CDR3 spans 12 residues. Trimming left V 7 bases short and J 4 bases short, with 11 bases between. Germline V lookup: CDR1 SGDLS, CDR2 YYNGEE. CDR3: CASRGGPYGYTF. The CDR3 coding sequence is TGTGCCAGCCGGGGGGGGCCCTATGGCTACACCTTC. The variable domain in full, completed from reference TRBV9 and TRBJ1-2, reads DSGVTQTPKHLITATGQRVTLRCSPRSGDLSVYWYQQSLDQGLQFLIQYYNGEERAKGNILERFSAQQFPDLHSELNLSSLELGDSALYFCASRGGPYGYTFGSGTRLTVV.

The table lists this clone with a count of one. The chain joins TRBV2 to TRBJ1-1; D gene uncertain. Looked up from germline, CDR1 is SNHLY and CDR2 is FYNNEI. This CDR3 spans 13 amino acids. With 3 bases removed from V and 8 bases from J, the gap between germline ends came to 13 bases. The CDR3 is CASSDQGGGEAFF. The CDR3 DNA follows: TGTGCCAGCAGTGATCAAGGCGGCGGGGAAGCTTTCTTT.

This chain connects TRBV11-2 to TRBJ1-1, with 7 nucleotides matching TRBD1. The length of the CDR3 is 15 residues. Germline-derived CDR1 and CDR2 are SGHAT and FQNNGV. V was pared by 7 bases and J by 0 bases, with 8 bases of the junction left unmatched. CDR3 bases: TGTGCCAGCACCATAGGGGGCAGCTTGAACACTGAAGCTTTCTTT. This sequence encodes CASTIGGSLNTEAFF.

The chain links TRBV6-5 to TRBJ2-3; the D gene is possibly TRBD2 (6 bases). Germline loops: CDR1 MNHEY, CDR2 SVGAGI. The CDR3 totals 16 residues. The V and J ends lost 0 bases and 3 bases respectively, with 13 bases between them. The CDR3 loop reads CASSYSIVGGTDTQYF. DNA for the CDR3: TGTGCCAGCAGTTACTCGATAGTAGGAGGGACAGATACGCAGTATTTT.

The genes are TRBV4-2 and TRBJ2-7, with 11 bases matching TRBD2. Germline loops: CDR1 LGHNA, CDR2 YNFKEQ. The CDR3 length is 17 residues. J gave up 2 bases and V 1 base, and 7 bases lay outside the gene matches. DNA for the CDR3: TGTGCCAGCAGCCAAGTCGGTATAGCGGGAGGGACCTACGAGCAGTACTTC. Its translation: CASSQVGIAGGTYEQYF.

The chain links TRBV27 to TRBJ2-1, with a weak D call TRBD2 (5 bases). V was clipped by 7 bases and J by 4 bases, with 14 bases between them. The germline V gene encodes CDR1 MNHEY and CDR2 SMNVEV (reference sequence). This CDR3 spans 14 amino acids. The CDR3, as DNA: TGTGCCAGCACCCTTTATCGGGGATACAATGAGCAGTTCTTC. It specifies CASTLYRGYNEQFF.

The chain links TRBV28 to TRBJ2-7; 11 bases align to TRBD2. V lost 3 bases and J lost 3; bases outside the gene matches: 4. CDR3 size: 15 residues. Looked up from germline, CDR1 is MDHEN and CDR2 is SYDVKM. In DNA, the CDR3 is TGTGCCAGCAGTTTTGGGCTAGCGGGAGGCTACGAGCAGTACTTC. This codes for CASSFGLAGGYEQYF. The whole variable domain, remainder taken from reference TRBV28 and TRBJ2-7, is DVKVTQSSRYLVKRTGEKVFLECVQDMDHENMFWYRQDPGLGLRLIYFSYDVKMKEKGDIPEGYSVSREKKERFSLILESASTNQTSMYLCASSFGLAGGYEQYFGPGTRLTVT.

The sample holds one count of this clone. This chain links TRBV28 with TRBJ1-1; D may be TRBD1 (5 bases). This CDR3 comprises 14 residues. Germline lookup yields CDR1 MDHEN and CDR2 SYDVKM. V was trimmed by 6 bases and J by 0 bases, leaving 11 bases between them. CDR3 sequence (DNA): TGTGCCAGCAGCCCGACCAGGGTGAACACTGAAGCTTTCTTT. Translating it yields CASSPTRVNTEAFF.

This clone was picked up one time. This chain uses TRBV19 with TRBJ1-3; D not certain. CDR3 length equals 14 residues. Trimming pared 5 bases from V and 4 bases from J, leaving 12 bases between. Germline V CDR1 and CDR2: LNHDA, SQIVND (reference sequence). DNA of the CDR3: TGTGCCAGTAGTCGTCCTGAAGCCGGAAACACCATATATTTT. This gives the protein CASSRPEAGNTIYF.

The J gene is TRBJ2-3, the V gene TRBV9, with 7 bases that match TRBD2. Trimming removed 0 bases from V and 1 base from J; junction bases left unmatched: 5. Germline lookup yields CDR1 SGDLS and CDR2 YYNGEE. The length of the CDR3 is 16 residues. The CDR3 spells CASSVALAAGTDTQYF. The DNA of the CDR3 is TGTGCCAGCAGCGTAGCTCTAGCGGCGGGCACAGATACGCAGTATTTT.

V usage is TRBV5-4 and J usage is TRBJ2-7; possibly TRBD1 for D (6 bases). V was trimmed by 4 bases and J by 3 bases, leaving 11 bases between them. The CDR3 covers 13 residues. Germline CDR1 SGHNT, CDR2 YYREEE (reference sequence). The CDR3 loop is CASSLQTGYEQYF. The DNA for the CDR3 is TGTGCCAGCAGCCTTCAGACAGGCTACGAGCAGTACTTC.

The chain carries TRBV18 and TRBJ1-6; possible D gene TRBD1, 5 bases. Deletions cut 0 bases from V and 9 bases from J, with 12 bases between. The germline CDR1 and CDR2 sequences are KGHSH and LQKENI. The CDR3 has 15 amino acids. The CDR3 protein is CASSPPGALSSPLHF. The DNA for the CDR3 is TGTGCCAGCTCACCACCAGGGGCCCTTAGTTCACCCCTCCACTTT. Drawing the rest from reference TRBV18 and TRBJ1-6, the complete variable domain is NAGVMQNPRHLVRRRGQEARLRCSPMKGHSHVYWYRQLPEEGLKFMVYLQKENIIDESGMPKERFSAEFPKEGPSILRIQQVVRGDSAAYFCASSPPGALSSPLHFGNGTRLTVT.

J is TRBJ1-6 and V is TRBV12-3 or TRBV12-4, with D unclear. The CDR3 length is 12 residues. The V end lost 2 bases, the J end lost 8 bases, and 4 bases lay between the germline ends. CDR3 amino acids: CASSLSDSPLHF. In DNA form, the CDR3 reads TGTGCCAGCAGTTTATCAGATTCACCCCTCCACTTT.

This rearrangement joins TRBV9 to TRBJ1-2; D is possibly TRBD1 (6 bases). The V end was cut by 0 bases, the J end by 5 bases, with 11 bases between. Germline V gene lookup returns CDR1 SGDLS and CDR2 YYNGEE. The CDR3 extends over 14 amino acids. The DNA for the CDR3 is TGTGCCAGCAGCGTAGCAGGGGCACAGTATGGCTACACCTTC. It specifies CASSVAGAQYGYTF.

DNA of the CDR3: TGCGCCAGCAGCTTGGCCGGAAGGGGGCGCCGGGGCGGGGAGCTGTTTTTT. Translated, it gives CASSLAGRGRRGGELFF. This chain connects TRBV5-1 to TRBJ2-2, with 7 bases identical to TRBD1. Germline V gene data show CDR1 as SGHRS and CDR2 as YFSETQ. The CDR3 length is 17 residues. V dropped 0 bases and J dropped 7; count of bases not matched to a gene: 12.

The chain links TRBV7-9 to TRBJ1-1; the D is unclear. V lost 7 bases and J 1 base, leaving 13 bases between the germline ends. Germline CDR1 and CDR2: SEHNR and FQNEAQ (reference sequence). CDR3 length: 14 residues. The CDR3 DNA follows: TGTGCCAGCACCGAATCGGCGGGGAACACTGAAGCTTTCTTT. Encoded protein: CASTESAGNTEAFF.

V and J are TRBV5-1 and TRBJ1-1; D uncertain. CDR3 length: 14 amino acids. V shed 2 bases and J shed 0 bases, with 8 bases lying between them. Germline CDR1 reads SGHRS; CDR2 reads YFSETQ. The CDR3 here is CASSLTQLNTEAFF. The DNA for the CDR3 is TGCGCCAGCAGCTTAACCCAGTTGAACACTGAAGCTTTCTTT.

CDR3 residues: CASSTTQGIQPQHF. For the CDR3, the DNA is TGTGCCAGCAGCACAACTCAGGGAATCCAGCCCCAGCATTTT. V gene TRBV7-9 combines with J gene TRBJ1-5; maybe TRBD1 (5 bases). V lost 5 bases to trimming and J lost 7 bases, with 15 bases between them. CDR3 length equals 14 residues. Germline V gene lookup returns CDR1 SEHNR and CDR2 FQNEAQ (reference sequence).

This clone is a singleton in its sample. The V and J genes are TRBV5-6 and TRBJ2-7, with 9 bases that match TRBD2. J gave up 3 bases and V 5 bases, and 12 bases lay outside the gene matches. The CDR3 has 16 residues. In germline, CDR1 is SGHDT, CDR2 YYEEEE. CDR3 DNA: TGTGCCAGCAGGGGGACCCTTAGCGGGAGAGACTACGAGCAGTACTTC. This gives the protein CASRGTLSGRDYEQYF. Using reference TRBV5-6 and TRBJ2-7 for the parts outside the CDR3, the full variable domain is DAGVTQSPTHLIKTRGQQVTLRCSPKSGHDTVSWYQQALGQGPQFIFQYYEEEERQRGNFPDRFSGHQFPNYSSELNVNALLLGDSALYLCASRGTLSGRDYEQYFGPGTRLTVT.

The sample holds a few counts of this clone. This specimen includes other DNA sequences encoding the same CDR3. The chain employs TRBV11-2 and TRBJ2-7; D remains unclear. CDR3 length: 12 residues. Looked up from germline, CDR1 is SGHAT and CDR2 is FQNNGV. The V and J ends lost 0 bases and 4 bases respectively, with 4 bases between them. The CDR3 loop reads CASSLDRYEQYF. The CDR3 DNA reads TGTGCCAGCAGCTTAGACAGGTACGAGCAGTACTTC.

The chain uses TRBV4-2 and TRBJ2-7; 7 bases fit TRBD1. Losses at the gene ends were 4 bases for V and 2 bases for J; bases not matched to a gene: 5. This CDR3 is 14 amino acids long. Germline lookup yields CDR1 LGHNA and CDR2 YNFKEQ. DNA for the CDR3: TGTGCCAGCAGCCCGGACAGGTTTACCTACGAGCAGTACTTC. Translation: CASSPDRFTYEQYF.

V gene TRBV24-1 combines with J gene TRBJ2-1; 8 bases line up with TRBD2. CDR3 length: 17 residues. Germline trimming cut 5 bases from V and 2 bases from J; bases unmatched to any gene: 10. Germline lookup yields CDR1 KGHDR and CDR2 SFDVKD. As DNA, the CDR3 is TGTGCCACCAGTGGGGAATGGGGGACTAGTGCCTACAATGAGCAGTTCTTC. Its translation is CATSGEWGTSAYNEQFF.

The V call is TRBV27, the J call TRBJ1-2; a weak D match, TRBD1 (5 bases). Germline CDR1 reads MNHEY; CDR2 reads SMNVEV (reference sequence). Trimming stripped 4 bases from V and 0 bases from J, with 18 bases between. The length of the CDR3 is 17 residues. The CDR3 protein is CASSSPGRFGANYGYTF. Here the CDR3 DNA reads TGTGCCAGCAGTTCCCCAGGGCGCTTCGGCGCTAACTATGGCTACACCTTC.

For this clone: One end of the junction varies from germline; a read error may be responsible. The gene calls are TRBV7-9 and TRBJ2-7, with D perhaps TRBD1 (5 bases). The CDR3 extends over 13 amino acids. Germline lookup yields CDR1 SEHNR and CDR2 FQNEAQ (reference sequence). The CDR3 coding sequence is TGTGCCAGCAGCTCCCTCCTCCTTGACAGTCCGCTCTTC. Encoded protein: CASSSLLLDSPLF.